The 18 T cell receptor beta chains presented below share a single source sample, sequenced in a study of blood T cell repertoires in COVID-19. The protocol was immunoSEQ multiplex PCR, while the TCRdb copy is restricted to in-frame clones and leaves out a portion. Of 250,000 or so clones listed, approximately 80% are singletons. The sequenced sample was PBMCs or T cells enriched from blood (not recorded which). The receptors stem from a man aged 55 to 70 who had recovered from COVID-19.

The J gene is TRBJ2-5, the V gene TRBV5-8, with TRBD1 matching 7 bases. The germline V gene encodes CDR1 SGHTS and CDR2 YDEGEE. The CDR3 runs to 16 residues. V shed 0 bases, J shed 3 bases, and the junction held 8 bases outside the gene matches. The CDR3 reads CASSLGAGTAEETQYF. The CDR3, as DNA: TGTGCCAGCAGCTTGGGAGCCGGGACAGCGGAAGAGACCCAGTACTTC.

The J gene is TRBJ2-1, the V gene TRBV5-4; 10 bases fit TRBD2. The length of the CDR3 is 15 residues. Per the germline V gene, CDR1 is SGHNT and CDR2 is YYREEE (reference sequence). Trimming cost V 4 bases and J 4 bases; bases outside gene matches: 5. The CDR3 DNA is TGTGCCAGCAGCCCGAGCGGGGGGGCGTACAATGAGCAGTTCTTC. Protein: CASSPSGGAYNEQFF.

V gene TRBV6-5 combines with J gene TRBJ2-7; 10 bases match TRBD1. Germline CDR1 reads MNHEY; CDR2 reads SVGAGI. The junction had 2 bases not matched to a gene; V was cut back by 4 bases and J by 2 bases. The CDR3 is 14 residues long. CDR3 DNA sequence: TGTGCCAGCAGTTGGGGGACAGGGGCCTACGAGCAGTACTTC. Amino acids: CASSWGTGAYEQYF.

This clone was seen a handful of times. The chain uses TRBV6-6 and TRBJ2-1; tentative D call: TRBD2 (6 bases). In germline, CDR1 is MNHNY, CDR2 SVGAGI (reference sequence). The CDR3 extends over 14 amino acids. V was pared by 6 bases and J by 6 bases, with 15 bases between. The CDR3 here is CASRRSFGGNEQFF. Here the CDR3 DNA reads TGTGCCAGCAGACGCTCCTTCGGGGGCAATGAGCAGTTCTTC.

V is TRBV27 and J is TRBJ2-7, with 8 nucleotides matching TRBD2. Losses at the gene ends were 6 bases for V and 7 bases for J; bases not matched to a gene: 14. The germline V gene encodes CDR1 MNHEY and CDR2 SMNVEV (reference sequence). This CDR3 contains 15 residues. CDR3 loop: CASRDGTRGPGEQYF. CDR3 nucleotide sequence: TGTGCCAGCAGAGACGGGACTAGGGGCCCGGGGGAGCAGTACTTC.

The gene calls are TRBV28 and TRBJ1-2; 8 bases fit TRBD1. V trimming: 9 bases; J trimming: 7 bases; junction bases outside the gene matches: 4. CDR3 length: 11 amino acids. Germline assignment: CDR1 MDHEN and CDR2 SYDVKM. CDR3 sequence (DNA): TGTGCCAGTCAGGGGGCCTCTGGCTACACCTTC. It is translated as CASQGASGYTF.

This clone was counted only a few times. The genes are TRBV5-4 and TRBJ1-2, with a tentative D call TRBD1 (5 bases). The CDR3 runs to 14 residues. Germline V lookup: CDR1 SGHNT, CDR2 YYREEE (reference sequence). V lost 7 bases to trimming and J lost 4 bases, with 17 bases between them. The CDR3 DNA reads as TGTGCCAGCCAAGACGCGGGGCCCCCCTATGGCTACACCTTC. This gives the protein CASQDAGPPYGYTF.

Here the CDR3 reads CASSLTPVWLGPGANVLTF. For the CDR3, the DNA is TGTGCCAGCAGCCTTACCCCCGTGTGGTTGGGGCCTGGGGCCAACGTCCTGACTTTC. The rearrangement uses TRBV6-2 or TRBV6-3 and TRBJ2-6; D possibly corresponds to TRBD1 (5 bases). This CDR3 comprises 19 residues. From germline, CDR1 is MNHEY and CDR2 SVGEGT. Trimming removed 6 bases at V and 2 bases at J, with 23 bases between.

The chain recombines TRBV6-2 or TRBV6-3 with TRBJ2-1, with TRBD1 matching 7 bases. The CDR3 extends over 15 amino acids. V gave up 5 bases and J gave up 0 bases; unmatched junction bases: 4. The germline V gene encodes CDR1 MNHEY and CDR2 SVGEGT. The DNA of the CDR3 is TGTGCCAGCAGTCTGGACAGGAGCTCCTACAATGAGCAGTTCTTC. Translation: CASSLDRSSYNEQFF.

The chain recombines TRBV19 with TRBJ2-4; 9 bases agree with TRBD1. This CDR3 spans 13 amino acids. With 6 bases clipped from V and 14 bases from J, the junction kept 11 bases outside the gene matches. Germline V gene data show CDR1 as LNHDA and CDR2 as SQIVND (reference sequence). For the CDR3, the DNA is TGTGCCAGTAGGGTCCCCGGGACAGGGATGGAGTACTTC. It is translated as CASRVPGTGMEYF.

The chain joins TRBV24-1 to TRBJ2-1; D gene unclear. Germline V CDR1 and CDR2: KGHDR, SFDVKD. The V gene lost 5 bases and the J gene lost 8 bases, with 9 bases spanning the gap. The CDR3 runs 12 residues. The CDR3 coding sequence is TGTGCCACCAGTGGCCGCTCGGATGAGCAGTTCTTC. It encodes CATSGRSDEQFF.

J is TRBJ2-3 and V is TRBV5-1; D call uncertain. In germline, CDR1 is SGHRS, CDR2 YFSETQ. V was cut by 4 bases and J by 3 bases, with 3 bases left in between. This CDR3 contains 11 residues. This CDR3 is CASSTTDTQYF. In DNA, the CDR3 is TGCGCCAGCAGCACAACAGATACGCAGTATTTT.

This clone was seen just once. The gene calls are TRBV5-1 and TRBJ1-3, with D perhaps matching TRBD1 (5 bases). CDR3 length equals 14 residues. With 2 bases removed from V and 4 bases from J, the gap between germline ends came to 10 bases. Per the germline V gene, CDR1 is SGHRS and CDR2 is YFSETQ. The CDR3 here is CASSFETDGNTIYF. The CDR3 DNA reads as TGCGCCAGCAGCTTTGAGACAGACGGAAACACCATATATTTT.

The chain uses TRBV27 and TRBJ1-3; D unresolved. CDR1 and CDR2 from the germline V gene are MNHEY and SMNVEV (reference sequence). This CDR3 is 16 amino acids long. Trimming removed 0 bases from V and 0 bases from J, with 9 bases in between. CDR3: CASSLSGGPSGNTIYF. The DNA of the CDR3 is TGTGCCAGCAGTTTATCTGGAGGGCCCTCTGGAAACACCATATATTTT.

The J gene is TRBJ1-2, the V gene TRBV3-1 (or the pseudogene TRBV3-2); 8 bases align to TRBD1. The germline V gene has CDR1 LGHDT and CDR2 YNNKEL (reference sequence). This CDR3 contains 15 residues. The trim removed 4 bases at V and 4 bases at J, leaving 8 bases unmatched. The CDR3 nucleotides are TGTGCCAGCAGCCGTTCGGACAGGGAGCCCTATGGCTACACCTTC. It translates to CASSRSDREPYGYTF.

The chain joins TRBV19 to TRBJ1-5; TRBD1 agrees at 10 bases. Germline V gene sequence: CDR1 LNHDA, CDR2 SQIVND (reference sequence). The junction had 4 bases not matched to a gene; V was cut back by 4 bases and J by 7 bases. The CDR3 contains 14 residues. In nucleotides, the CDR3 is TGTGCCAGTAGTACGACAGGGGGCGGGCAGCCCCAGCATTTT. Protein: CASSTTGGGQPQHF.

The chain is built from TRBV11-3 and TRBJ2-5; TRBD1 agrees at 8 bases. Germline V gene sequence: CDR1 SGHNT, CDR2 YENEEA. This CDR3 is 14 amino acids long. With V trimmed by 5 bases and J by 5 bases, 7 bases remained unmatched. CDR3 nucleotide sequence: TGTGCCAGCAGCCTGACAGGGGTCCCGGAGACCCAGTACTTC. This translates into CASSLTGVPETQYF.

The chain recombines TRBV7-9 with TRBJ1-4, with a tentative D call TRBD1 (5 bases). The ends were cut back, 4 bases at V and 0 bases at J, with 9 bases in the middle. From germline, CDR1 is SEHNR and CDR2 FQNEAQ (reference sequence). The CDR3 is 15 residues long. CDR3 protein: CASSYRTPTNEKLFF. In DNA, the CDR3 is TGTGCCAGCAGCTACCGGACACCAACTAATGAAAAACTGTTTTTT.